The TCR beta chain under discussion was sequenced for a study of T-cell reconstitution after alpha-beta-depleted transplantation in children. TCRbeta library construction was performed incorporating unique molecular identifiers. MiXCR, applied by TCRdb to the PCR reads, yields one record per CDR3 protein. The data show about 510,000 distinct CDR3 sequences, with roughly 10% seen just once and about 15% held by the top ten. Only a few counts were recorded for this clonotype. V lost 6 bases, J lost 2 bases, and 19 bases lay in between. Germline CDR1 and CDR2: DFQATT and SNEGSKA (reference sequence). There are 15 residues in the CDR3.

This receptor was identified in a female patient aged 2 to 10 who had a stem cell transplant for aplastic anemia, so the T cells may come from the graft donor. Source: PBMCs, mostly from graft donor cells, taken 180 days after TCRalphabeta/CD19-depleted stem cell transplant. This chain uses TRBV20-1 with TRBJ1-1, with D possibly being TRBD1 (6 bases). The CDR3 loop reads CSAPPPTGRNTEAFF. DNA of the CDR3: TGCAGTGCCCCACCCCCGACAGGTCGAAACACTGAAGCTTTCTTT.